This T cell receptor (beta chain) was identified during a study of blood T cells in healthy people across ages. General study findings and limits: Strong correlation existed between TCR beta diversity and naive T cell percentage. Per-million-T-cell TCR beta diversity fell roughly linearly with age.

For every donor, a draw yielded around 10 milliliters of peripheral blood. A note on this clonotype: The antigen remains undetermined.

With a J-beta primer mix and a sample-barcoded 5' primer, a second PCR ran roughly 6 to 11 cycles. TCRdb redid the calling of the 5' RACE reads with MiXCR, one entry per CDR3 protein. The table records 1.5 million to 1.8 million distinct CDR3 sequences, approximately 42% of them present only once. Trimming removed 6 bases at V and 9 bases at J, with 11 bases between. This CDR3 contains 11 residues. Germline V gene sequence: CDR1 MNHEY, CDR2 SVGEGT. This receptor was taken from a young woman in good health. The sequencing sample was made of blood. The chain combines TRBV6-2 or TRBV6-3 with TRBJ1-2; D uncertain. CDR3 nucleotide sequence: TGTGCCAGCAGGGAGAGTTGGAGCTACACCTTC. Its protein is CASRESWSYTF.